These T cell receptor beta chains were read from a single sample in a study of beta chain features in type 1 diabetes. Method: immunoSEQ multiplex PCR; TCRdb's copy keeps in-frame clones and lacks some. The sample shows roughly 730,000 clones, 10% to 15% of them seen only once. Sequences were obtained from naive CD4+ T cells from blood. These receptors were taken from a man aged 18 to 30 with type 1 diabetes. The CDR3 runs from the conserved cysteine through the conserved F or W.

TRBV2 | CASSVGVAKNIQYF
TRBV15 | CATGRDRGLYGYTF
TRBV5-1 | CASSGAGLSTDTQYF
TRBV6-6 | CASSYFGQIEDEKLFF
TRBV6-1 | CASKVASAGGYTF
TRBV30 | CAWGQGGTQYF
TRBV4-1 | CASIRDSYSNTEAFF
TRBV6-1 | CASSEGTGDYGYTF
TRBV4-2 | CASSQLGIYEQYF
TRBV25-1 | CASKGHPAGNTIYF
TRBV9 | CASSVEDGNSPLHF
TRBV2 | CASSDGFRETQYF
TRBV6-5 | CASRFGTDTDTQYF
TRBV11-2 | CASSASTDTQYF
TRBV5-6 | CASSLNGNTIYF
TRBV20-1 | CSGQADEAFF
TRBV14 | CASSQADSNQPQHF
TRBV29-1 | CSVEVGGRGADTQYF
TRBV18 | CASSPRQGLTKNIQYF
TRBV15 | CATSAARGTGSYEQYF
TRBV7-9 | CASSLRPKDRGLGEQYF
TRBV29-1 | CSARTGEHIQYF
TRBV30 | CAYHPGQGYNEQFF
TRBV30 | CAWSAGGLSNQPQHF
TRBV7-2 | CASSLVTTPYNEQFF
TRBV6-1 | CASTEGYADEKLFF
TRBV14 | CASSQGQGVEKLFF
TRBV18 | CASSEKRIDEQFF
TRBV18 | CASSLVLLTDTQYF
TRBV4-1 | CASSPSGAGELFF
TRBV7-9 | CASSYQGVHEQYF
TRBV28 | CASLHSGAGQGADGYTF
TRBV7-8 | CASRGPGTGEETQYF
TRBV6-1 | CASSDRGGTDTQYF
TRBV4-2 | CASSQERQGAYNEQFF
TRBV5-1 | CASSLEMVWGIQYF
TRBV6-5 | CASHYTGELFF
TRBV7-6 | CASSLESRFSYEQYF
TRBV4-1 | CASSQDRGPVQETQYF
TRBV4-1 | CASRGENTEAFF
TRBV13 | CASSEGPANEKLFF
TRBV5-1 | CASSLEAYYNEQFF
TRBV29-1 | CSSSGVRDTEAFF
TRBV11-2 | CASSLDWGTDTQYF
TRBV2 | CASSVGLAVDEQFF
TRBV29-1 | CSVGQTRSTEAFF
TRBV5-6 | CASSFQVDNSPLHF
TRBV4-1 | CASSPQGYSPLHF
TRBV11-1 | CASRLTQMNTEAFF
TRBV29-1 | CSVALGDRRNEQYF
TRBV18 | CASSLGTEFDEQYF
TRBV27 | CASSLGTGDTQYF
TRBV5-4 | CASSIQGEMGYTF